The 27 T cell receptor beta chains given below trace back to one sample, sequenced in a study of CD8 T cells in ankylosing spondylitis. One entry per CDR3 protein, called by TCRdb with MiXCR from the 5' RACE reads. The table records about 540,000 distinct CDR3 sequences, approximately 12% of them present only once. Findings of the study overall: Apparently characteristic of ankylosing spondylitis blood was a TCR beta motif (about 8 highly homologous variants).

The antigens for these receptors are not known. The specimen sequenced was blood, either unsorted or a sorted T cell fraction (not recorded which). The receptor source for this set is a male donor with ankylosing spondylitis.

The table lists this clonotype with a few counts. The CDR3 DNA reads TGCAGTGCTAGGAGAGGACCAGAGACCCAGTACTTC. It codes for CSARRGPETQYF. The chain combines TRBV20-1 with TRBJ2-5; D remains ambiguous. Trimming shortened V by 3 bases and J by 4 bases, and 9 bases separated the two germline ends. Per the germline V gene, CDR1 is DFQATT and CDR2 is SNEGSKA (reference sequence). The length of the CDR3 is 12 residues.

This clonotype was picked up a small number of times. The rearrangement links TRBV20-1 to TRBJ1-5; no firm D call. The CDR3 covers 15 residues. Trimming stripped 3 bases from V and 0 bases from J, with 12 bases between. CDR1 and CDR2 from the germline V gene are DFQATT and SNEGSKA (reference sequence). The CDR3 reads CSASSDVYSNQPQHF. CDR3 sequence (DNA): TGCAGTGCTAGCTCAGATGTTTATAGCAATCAGCCCCAGCATTTT.

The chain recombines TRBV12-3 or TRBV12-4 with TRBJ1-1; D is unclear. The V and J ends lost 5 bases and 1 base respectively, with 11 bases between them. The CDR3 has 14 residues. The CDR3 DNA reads TGTGCCAGCAGTCCCAGGCATTCGAACACTGAAGCTTTCTTT. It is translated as CASSPRHSNTEAFF.

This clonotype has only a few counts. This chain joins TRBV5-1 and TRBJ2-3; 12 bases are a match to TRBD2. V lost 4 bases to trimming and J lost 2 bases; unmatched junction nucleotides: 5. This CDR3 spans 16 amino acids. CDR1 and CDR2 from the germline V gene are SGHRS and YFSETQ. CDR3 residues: CASSRASGRDTDTQYF. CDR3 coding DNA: TGCGCCAGCAGCCGGGCTAGCGGGAGGGACACAGATACGCAGTATTTT.

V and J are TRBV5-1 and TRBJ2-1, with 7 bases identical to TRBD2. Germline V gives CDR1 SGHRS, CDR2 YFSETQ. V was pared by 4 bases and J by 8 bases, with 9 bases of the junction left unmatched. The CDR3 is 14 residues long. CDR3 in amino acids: CASSLRTRGDEQFF. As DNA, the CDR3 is TGCGCCAGCAGCCTTCGGACTAGAGGCGATGAGCAGTTCTTC.

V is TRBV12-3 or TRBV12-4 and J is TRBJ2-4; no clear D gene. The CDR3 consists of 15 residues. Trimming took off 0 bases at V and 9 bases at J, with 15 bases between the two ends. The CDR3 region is CASSLARVQQIIQYF. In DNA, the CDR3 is TGTGCCAGCAGTTTAGCAAGGGTGCAACAAATCATTCAGTACTTC.

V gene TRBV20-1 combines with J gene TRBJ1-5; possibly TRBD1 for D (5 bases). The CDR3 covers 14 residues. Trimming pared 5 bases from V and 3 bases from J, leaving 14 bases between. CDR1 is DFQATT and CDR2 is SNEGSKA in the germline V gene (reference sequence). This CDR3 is CSAVIPGDNQPQHF. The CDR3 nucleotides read TGCAGTGCTGTTATACCGGGGGACAATCAGCCCCAGCATTTT.

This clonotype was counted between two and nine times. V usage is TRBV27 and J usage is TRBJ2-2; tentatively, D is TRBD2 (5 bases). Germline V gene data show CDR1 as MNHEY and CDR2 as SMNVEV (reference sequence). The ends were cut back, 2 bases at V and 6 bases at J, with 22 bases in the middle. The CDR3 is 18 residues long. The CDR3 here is CASSLVAPGPLAAGELFF. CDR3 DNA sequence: TGTGCCAGCAGTTTAGTTGCCCCCGGCCCTCTAGCAGCCGGGGAGCTGTTTTTT.

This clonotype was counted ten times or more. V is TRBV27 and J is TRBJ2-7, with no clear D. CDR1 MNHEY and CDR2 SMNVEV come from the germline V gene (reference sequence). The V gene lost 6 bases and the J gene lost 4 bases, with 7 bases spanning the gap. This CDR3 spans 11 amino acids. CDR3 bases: TGTGCCAGCAGCTTTGGTTACGAGCAGTACTTC. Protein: CASSFGYEQYF.

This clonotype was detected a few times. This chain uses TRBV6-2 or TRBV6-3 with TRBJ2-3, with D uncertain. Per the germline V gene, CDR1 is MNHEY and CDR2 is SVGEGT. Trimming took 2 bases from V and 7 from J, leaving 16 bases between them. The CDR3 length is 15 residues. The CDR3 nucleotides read TGTGCCAGCAGTTACGGCAAAGCCTATGCCTATACGCAGTATTTT. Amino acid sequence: CASSYGKAYAYTQYF.

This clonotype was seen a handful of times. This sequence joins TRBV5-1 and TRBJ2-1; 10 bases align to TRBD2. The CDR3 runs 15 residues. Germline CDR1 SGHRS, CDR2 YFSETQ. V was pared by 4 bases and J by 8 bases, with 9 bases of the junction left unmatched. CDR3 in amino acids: CASSVEREGPDEQFF. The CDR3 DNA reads TGCGCCAGCAGCGTCGAGCGGGAGGGCCCTGATGAGCAGTTCTTC.

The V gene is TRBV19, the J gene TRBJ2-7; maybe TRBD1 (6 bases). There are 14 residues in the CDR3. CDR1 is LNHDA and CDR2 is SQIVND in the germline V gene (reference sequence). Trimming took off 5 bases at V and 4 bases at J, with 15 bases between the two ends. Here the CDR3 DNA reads TGTGCCAGTAGTGGATCCGGGACACGATACGAGCAGTACTTC. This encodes CASSGSGTRYEQYF.

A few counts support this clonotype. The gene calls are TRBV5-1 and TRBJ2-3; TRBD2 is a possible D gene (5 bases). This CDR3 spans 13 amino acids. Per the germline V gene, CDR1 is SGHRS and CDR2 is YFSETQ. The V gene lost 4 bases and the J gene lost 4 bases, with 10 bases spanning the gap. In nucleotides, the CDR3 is TGCGCCAGCAGCCGGGATCCTTCAGATACGCAGTATTTT. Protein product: CASSRDPSDTQYF. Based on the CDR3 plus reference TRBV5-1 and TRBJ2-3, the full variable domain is KAGVTQTPRYLIKTRGQQVTLSCSPISGHRSVSWYQQTPGQGLQFLFEYFSETQRNKGNFPGRFSGRQFSNSRSEMNVSTLELGDSALYLCASSRDPSDTQYFGPGTRLTVL.

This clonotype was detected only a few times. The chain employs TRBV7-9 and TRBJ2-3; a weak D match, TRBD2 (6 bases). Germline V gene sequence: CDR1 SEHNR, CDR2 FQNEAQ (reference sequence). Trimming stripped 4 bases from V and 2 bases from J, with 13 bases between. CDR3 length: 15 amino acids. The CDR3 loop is CASSSYLAYTDTQYF. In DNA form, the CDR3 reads TGTGCCAGCAGCTCCTACCTAGCGTACACAGATACGCAGTATTTT.

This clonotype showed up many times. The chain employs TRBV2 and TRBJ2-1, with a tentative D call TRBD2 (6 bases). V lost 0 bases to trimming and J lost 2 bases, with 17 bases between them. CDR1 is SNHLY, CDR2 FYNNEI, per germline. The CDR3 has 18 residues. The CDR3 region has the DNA TGTGCCAGCAGTGAAGCGCTTCTGGCTAGCGAAACCTACAATGAGCAGTTCTTC. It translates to CASSEALLASETYNEQFF.

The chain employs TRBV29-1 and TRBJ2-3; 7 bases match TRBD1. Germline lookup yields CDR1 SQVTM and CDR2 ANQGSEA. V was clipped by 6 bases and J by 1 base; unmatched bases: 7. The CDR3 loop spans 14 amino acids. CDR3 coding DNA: TGCAGCGTCGACAGTACAGGGGGCACAGATACGCAGTATTTT. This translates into CSVDSTGGTDTQYF.

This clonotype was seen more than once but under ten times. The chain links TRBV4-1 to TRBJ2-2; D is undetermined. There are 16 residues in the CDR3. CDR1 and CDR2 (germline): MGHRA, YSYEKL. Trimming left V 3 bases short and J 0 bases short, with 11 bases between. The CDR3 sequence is CASSHISGANTGELFF. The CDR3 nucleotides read TGCGCCAGCAGCCATATCTCGGGTGCGAACACCGGGGAGCTGTTTTTT.

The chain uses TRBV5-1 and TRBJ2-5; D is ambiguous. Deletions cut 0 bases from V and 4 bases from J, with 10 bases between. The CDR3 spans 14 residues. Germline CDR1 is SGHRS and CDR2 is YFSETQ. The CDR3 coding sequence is TGCGCCAGCAGCTTGGAGAGGACCGCAGAGACCCAGTACTTC. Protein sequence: CASSLERTAETQYF.

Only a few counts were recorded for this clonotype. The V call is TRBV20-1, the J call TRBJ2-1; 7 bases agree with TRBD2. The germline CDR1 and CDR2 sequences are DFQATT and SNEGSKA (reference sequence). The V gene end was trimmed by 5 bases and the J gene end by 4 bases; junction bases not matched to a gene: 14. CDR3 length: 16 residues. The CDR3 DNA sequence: TGCAGTGCTCGCGCGGAGCGGGACTTCCTGTACAATGAGCAGTTCTTC. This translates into CSARAERDFLYNEQFF.

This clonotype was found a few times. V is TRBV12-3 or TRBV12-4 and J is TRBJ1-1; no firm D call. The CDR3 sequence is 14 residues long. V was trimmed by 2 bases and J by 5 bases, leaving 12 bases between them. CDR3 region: CASSLYSGETEAFF. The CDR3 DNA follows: TGTGCCAGCAGTTTATACAGTGGGGAGACTGAAGCTTTCTTT.

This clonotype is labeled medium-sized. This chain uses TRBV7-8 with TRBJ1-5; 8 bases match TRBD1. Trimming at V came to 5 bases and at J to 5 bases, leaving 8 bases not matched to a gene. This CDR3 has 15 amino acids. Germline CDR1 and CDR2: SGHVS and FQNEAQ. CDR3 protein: CASSPLQGGDQPQHF. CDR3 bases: TGTGCCAGCAGCCCCCTACAGGGGGGAGATCAGCCCCAGCATTTT.

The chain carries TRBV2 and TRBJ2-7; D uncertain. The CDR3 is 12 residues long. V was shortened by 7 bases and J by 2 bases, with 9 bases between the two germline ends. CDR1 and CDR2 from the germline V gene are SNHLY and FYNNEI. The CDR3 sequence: CASIRDAYEQYV. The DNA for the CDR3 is TGTGCCAGCATTCGAGACGCCTACGAGCAGTACGTC.

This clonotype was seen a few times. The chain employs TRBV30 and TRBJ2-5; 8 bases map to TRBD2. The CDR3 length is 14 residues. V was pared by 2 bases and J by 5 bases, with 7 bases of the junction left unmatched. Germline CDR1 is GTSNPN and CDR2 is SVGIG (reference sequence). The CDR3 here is CAWSPSGSSETQYF. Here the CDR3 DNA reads TGTGCCTGGAGTCCGAGCGGGAGTTCGGAGACCCAGTACTTC.

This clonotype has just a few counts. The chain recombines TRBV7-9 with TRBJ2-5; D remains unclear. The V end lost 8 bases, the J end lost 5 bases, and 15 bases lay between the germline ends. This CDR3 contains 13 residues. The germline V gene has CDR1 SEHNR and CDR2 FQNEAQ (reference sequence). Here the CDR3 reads CASGPSTAETQYF. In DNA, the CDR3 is TGTGCCAGCGGACCGTCTACGGCGGAGACCCAGTACTTC. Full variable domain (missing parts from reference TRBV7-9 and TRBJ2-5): DTGVSQNPRHKITKRGQNVTFRCDPISEHNRLYWYRQTLGQGPEFLTYFQNEAQLEKSRLLSDRFSAERPKGSFSTLEIQRTEQGDSAMYLCASGPSTAETQYFGPGTRLLVL.

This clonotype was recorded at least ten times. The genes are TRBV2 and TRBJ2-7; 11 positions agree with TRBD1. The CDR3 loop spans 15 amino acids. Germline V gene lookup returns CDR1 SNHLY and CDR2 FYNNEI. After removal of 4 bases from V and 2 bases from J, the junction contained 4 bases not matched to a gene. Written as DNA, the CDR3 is TGTGCCAGCAGTGGAGGGGGACAGGGGGCCTACGAGCAGTACGTC. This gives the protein CASSGGGQGAYEQYV.

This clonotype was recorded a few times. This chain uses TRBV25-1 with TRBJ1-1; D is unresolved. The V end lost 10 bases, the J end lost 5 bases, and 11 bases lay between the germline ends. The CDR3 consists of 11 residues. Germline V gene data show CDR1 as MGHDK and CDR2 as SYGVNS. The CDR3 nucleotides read TGTGCCACCCTATGGGTGACTGAAGCTTTCTTT. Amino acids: CATLWVTEAFF.

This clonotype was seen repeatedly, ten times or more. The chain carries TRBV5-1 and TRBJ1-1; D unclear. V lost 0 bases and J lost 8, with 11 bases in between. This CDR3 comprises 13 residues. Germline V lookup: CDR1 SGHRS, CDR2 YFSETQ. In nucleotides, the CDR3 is TGCGCCAGCAGCTTGGCCCAAGGCGCCGAAGCTTTCTTT. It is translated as CASSLAQGAEAFF.